A selection of T cell receptor beta chains follows, all from one sample in a study of cytomegalovirus exposure and HLA in healthy donors. The assay was immunoSEQ multiplex PCR, and TCRdb's table has in-frame clones only and misses some. The table has approximately 89,000 clones, 81% seen once; the top ten hold around 10%. Sequenced: PBMCs. The receptors derive from a human donor in good health. CDR3s include the opening cysteine and the closing phenylalanine or tryptophan. The D gene is left open where the match is weak. Size is omitted from some rows. Given values are once, few, many or a class for expanded clones.

j_call	v_call	d_call	clone_size	cdr3_aa	cdr3_nt
TRBJ2-7	TRBV6-1	TRBD2	-	CASRQGLAGFSYEQYF	TGTGCCAGCCGTCAAGGACTAGCGGGATTCTCCTACGAGCAGTACTTC
TRBJ1-5	TRBV5-3	TRBD1	-	CARSGGQENQPQHF	TGTGCCAGAAGCGGGGGACAGGAGAATCAGCCCCAGCATTTT
TRBJ2-7	TRBV5-1	TRBD2	-	CASSFLAGGQAYEQYF	TGCGCCAGCAGCTTCCTAGCGGGGGGGCAGGCCTACGAGCAGTACTTC
TRBJ2-4	TRBV30	-	-	CAWSAPGVAKNIQYF	TGTGCCTGGAGTGCGCCGGGGGTAGCCAAAAACATTCAGTACTTC
TRBJ2-3	TRBV21-1	-	-	CASSNGGTHSTDTQYF	TGTGCCAGCAGCAACGGCGGAACCCACAGCACAGATACGCAGTATTTT
TRBJ2-7	TRBV4-3	TRBD2	-	CASSQAMAGGPYEQYF	TGCGCCAGCAGCCAAGCTATGGCGGGAGGGCCTTACGAGCAGTACTTC
TRBJ1-2	TRBV27	-	-	CASSQERISSGYTF	TGTGCCAGCAGCCAAGAGAGAATTAGTAGCGGCTACACCTTC
TRBJ1-1	TRBV9	-	-	CASSVVDSENTEAFF	TGTGCCAGCAGCGTAGTTGACAGTGAAAACACTGAAGCTTTCTTT
TRBJ1-1	TRBV5-4	-	-	CASSLNSEAFF	TGTGCCAGCAGCTTAAACTCTGAAGCTTTCTTT
TRBJ2-2	TRBV2	-	-	CASKRRDLNTGELFF	TGTGCCAGCAAGCGGCGGGACCTCAACACCGGGGAGCTGTTTTTT
TRBJ2-1	TRBV11-1	TRBD2	-	CASSLGSLGTGGTNEQFF	TGTGCCAGCAGCTTAGGGTCATTGGGAACGGGAGGAACCAATGAGCAGTTCTTC
TRBJ1-2	TRBV5-1	TRBD1	-	CASSPGQGAWGYTF	TGCGCCAGCAGCCCAGGACAGGGGGCATGGGGCTACACCTTC
TRBJ2-7	TRBV7-9	TRBD2	-	CASSPQLAFLSYEQYF	TGTGCCAGCAGCCCACAACTAGCGTTCCTATCCTACGAGCAGTACTTC
TRBJ2-2	TRBV10-2	TRBD2	-	CASSLSLAGEGTGELFF	TGCGCCAGCAGCCTGTCCTTAGCGGGAGAGGGCACCGGGGAGCTGTTTTTT
TRBJ2-2	TRBV4-2	TRBD2	once	CASSPGTSTTGELFF	TGTGCCAGCAGTCCCGGGACTAGCACCACCGGGGAGCTGTTTTTT
TRBJ1-2	TRBV28	TRBD1	-	CASRGDRGRRRSDYGYTF	TGTGCCAGCAGGGGGGACAGGGGAAGAAGGAGGTCGGACTATGGCTACACCTTC
TRBJ1-2	TRBV6-5	TRBD1	-	CASRYRGLGYGYTF	TGTGCCAGCAGGTACAGGGGGCTTGGCTATGGCTACACCTTC
TRBJ1-1	TRBV7-2	TRBD1	-	CASSFTTGVNTEAFF	TGTGCCAGCAGCTTTACGACAGGGGTAAACACTGAAGCTTTCTTT
TRBJ1-5	TRBV18	-	-	CASSPSVNQPQHF	TGTGCCAGCAGTCCCTCGGTGAATCAGCCCCAGCATTTT
TRBJ1-2	TRBV29-1	-	-	CSGTPGWRADYGYTF	TGCAGCGGAACCCCCGGGTGGAGGGCAGACTATGGCTACACCTTC